This TCR beta chain comes out of a study of T cells in Graves' hyperthyroidism and ophthalmopathy. Study-wide findings and caveats: Peripheral blood also featured most of the thyroid clonotypes expanded above 0.001.

RNA transcripts gave rise to amplified TCR beta CDR3 regions. The HTBI primer set drove a first-round RT-PCR of the TCR CDR3. TCRdb re-called the multiplex PCR reads through MiXCR, storing one row per CDR3 protein. The profile shows 550,000 to 650,000 distinct CDR3 sequences, approximately 14% of them singletons. The V gene's germline CDR1 is MNHNS and CDR2 SASEGT. V was clipped by 8 bases and J by 4 bases; unmatched bases: 4. This CDR3 is 12 amino acids long. This clonotype was seen at least ten times. Its antigen is as yet unknown. The sequenced sample was blood. The TCR originated in a woman between 25 and 40 years old with Graves' hyperthyroidism that later progressed to Graves' ophthalmopathy. The chain uses TRBV6-1 and TRBJ2-7, with 8 bases lining up with TRBD1. CDR3 amino acids: CASHRGRYEQYF. The DNA of the CDR3 is TGTGCCAGCCACAGGGGGAGGTACGAGCAGTACTTC.